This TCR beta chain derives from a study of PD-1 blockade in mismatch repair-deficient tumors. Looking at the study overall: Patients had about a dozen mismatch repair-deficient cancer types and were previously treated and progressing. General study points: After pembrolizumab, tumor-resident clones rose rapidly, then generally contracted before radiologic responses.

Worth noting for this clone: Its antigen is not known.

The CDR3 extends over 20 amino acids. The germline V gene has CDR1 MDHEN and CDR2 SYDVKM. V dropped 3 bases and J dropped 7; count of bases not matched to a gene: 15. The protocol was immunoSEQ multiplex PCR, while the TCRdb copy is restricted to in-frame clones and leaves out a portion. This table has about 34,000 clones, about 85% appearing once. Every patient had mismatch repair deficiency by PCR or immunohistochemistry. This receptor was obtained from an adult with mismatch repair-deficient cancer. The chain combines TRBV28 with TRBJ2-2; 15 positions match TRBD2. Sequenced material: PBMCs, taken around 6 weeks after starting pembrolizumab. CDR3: CASSFTTGTSGRMRGGELFF. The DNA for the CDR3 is TGTGCCAGCAGTTTCACGACAGGGACTAGCGGGAGGATGAGAGGCGGGGAGCTGTTTTTT.